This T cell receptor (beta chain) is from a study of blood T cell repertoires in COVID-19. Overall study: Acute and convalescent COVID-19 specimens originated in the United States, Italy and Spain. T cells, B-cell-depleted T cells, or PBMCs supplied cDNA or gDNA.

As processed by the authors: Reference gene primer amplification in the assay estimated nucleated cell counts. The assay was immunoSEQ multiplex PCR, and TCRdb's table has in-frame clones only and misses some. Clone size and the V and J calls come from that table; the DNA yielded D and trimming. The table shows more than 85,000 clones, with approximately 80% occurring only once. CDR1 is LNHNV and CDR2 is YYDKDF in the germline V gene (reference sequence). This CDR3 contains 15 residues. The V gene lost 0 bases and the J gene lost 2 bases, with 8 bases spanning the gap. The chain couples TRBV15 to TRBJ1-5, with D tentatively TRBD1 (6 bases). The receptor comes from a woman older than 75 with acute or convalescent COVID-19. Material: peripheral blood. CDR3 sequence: CATSRDKGGNQPQHF. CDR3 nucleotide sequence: TGTGCCACCAGCAGAGATAAGGGGGGCAATCAGCCCCAGCATTTT. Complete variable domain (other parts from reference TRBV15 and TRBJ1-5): DAMVIQNPRYQVTQFGKPVTLSCSQTLNHNVMYWYQQKSSQAPKLLFHYYDKDFNNEADTPDNFQSRRPNTSFCFLDIRSPGLGDTAMYLCATSRDKGGNQPQHFGDGTRLSIL.